This entry describes one TCR beta chain. The same CDR3 also results from other DNA sequences found in this sample. The sample belongs to a study of control samples from healthy donors and cancer patients. TCRdb keeps only in-frame clones here, not all; method: immunoSEQ multiplex PCR. The sample lists 400,000 to 450,000 clones, approximately 92% seen once, with roughly 6.4% in the top ten. The CDR3 runs to 12 residues. The germline V gene has CDR1 MNHEY and CDR2 SVGAGI. Deletions cut 2 bases from V and 2 bases from J, with 3 bases between. The chain uses TRBV6-5 and TRBJ2-5; D is ambiguous. The specimen was PBMCs. The receptor was derived from a man aged 35-49 years with head and neck cancer. CDR3 sequence (DNA): TGTGCCAGCAGTTACCCTCAAGAGACCCAGTACTTC. It encodes CASSYPQETQYF.